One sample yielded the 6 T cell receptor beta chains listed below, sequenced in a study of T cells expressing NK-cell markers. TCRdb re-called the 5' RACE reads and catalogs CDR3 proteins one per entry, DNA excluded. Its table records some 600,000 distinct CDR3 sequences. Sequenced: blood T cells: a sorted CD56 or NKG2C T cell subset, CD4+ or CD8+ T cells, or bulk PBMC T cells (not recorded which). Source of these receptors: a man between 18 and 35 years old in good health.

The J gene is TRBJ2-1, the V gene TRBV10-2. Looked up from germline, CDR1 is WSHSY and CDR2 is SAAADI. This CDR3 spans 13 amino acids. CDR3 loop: CATMTPLSSEQFF.

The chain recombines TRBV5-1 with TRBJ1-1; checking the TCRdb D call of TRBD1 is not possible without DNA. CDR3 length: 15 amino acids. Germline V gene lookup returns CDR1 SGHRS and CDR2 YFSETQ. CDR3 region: CASSTGTGMNTEAFF.

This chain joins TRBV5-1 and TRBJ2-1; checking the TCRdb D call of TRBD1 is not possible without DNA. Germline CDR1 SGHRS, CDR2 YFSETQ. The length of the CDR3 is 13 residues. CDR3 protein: CASSLDARNEQFF.

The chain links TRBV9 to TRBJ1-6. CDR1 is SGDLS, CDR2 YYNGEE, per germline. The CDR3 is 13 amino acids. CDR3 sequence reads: CASSSSEDSPLHF.

CDR3: CASSRRDYNEQFF. The chain combines TRBV28 with TRBJ2-1; with no DNA, the TCRdb D assignment of TRBD1 cannot be verified. The CDR3 length is 13 residues. The germline V gene has CDR1 MDHEN and CDR2 SYDVKM.

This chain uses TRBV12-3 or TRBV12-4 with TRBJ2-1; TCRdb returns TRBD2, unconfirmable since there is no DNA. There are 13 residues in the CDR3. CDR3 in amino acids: CASSQHRGGPGFF.